The rows below give T cell receptor beta chains drawn from one sample of a study of neurological immune-mediated disorders. TCRdb reanalysed the 5' RACE reads using MiXCR and keeps one entry per CDR3 protein. The sample has more than 50,000 distinct CDR3 sequences; 24% are singletons. The sample comprised PBMCs. These receptors were collected from a man in his sixties with HTLV-1-associated myelopathy (HAM/TSP). Each CDR3 is given with its conserved first and last residue. The order of the fields is V gene, clone size, J gene, D gene, CDR3 DNA, CDR3 protein. D genes are given only for firm matches. Size is stated for part of the rows, as once, few or many counts, or as a class when the clone is expanded.

v_call: TRBV5-1; clone_size: many; j_call: TRBJ2-2; d_call: TRBD2; cdr3_nt: TGCGCCAGCAGCTTGGGACTAGCGCAGAACACCGGGGAGCTGTTTTTT; cdr3_aa: CASSLGLAQNTGELFF
v_call: TRBV28; clone_size: many; j_call: TRBJ2-5; d_call: TRBD1; cdr3_nt: TGTGCCAGCAGTATACAGGGGGAGTCACGAGAGACCCAGTACTTC; cdr3_aa: CASSIQGESRETQYF
v_call: TRBV5-1; clone_size: medium-sized; j_call: TRBJ2-7; d_call: TRBD1; cdr3_nt: TGCGCCAGCAAACCGGGACAGGGTCCGTACGAGCAGTACTTC; cdr3_aa: CASKPGQGPYEQYF
v_call: TRBV6-5; clone_size: many; j_call: TRBJ2-5; d_call: NA; cdr3_nt: TGTGCCAGCACCAAAGGCCCCGGGCGGACCCAGTACTTC; cdr3_aa: CASTKGPGRTQYF
v_call: TRBV11-2; clone_size: NA; j_call: TRBJ2-5; d_call: NA; cdr3_nt: TGTGCAGAACAGCATTCCCCTCAAGAGACCAAGTACTTC; cdr3_aa: CAEQHSPQETKYF
v_call: TRBV7-3; clone_size: NA; j_call: TRBJ2-7; d_call: TRBD1; cdr3_nt: TGTGCCAGCAGCCGGTCGGGACAGGGGTCCTACGAGCAGTACTTC; cdr3_aa: CASSRSGQGSYEQYF
v_call: TRBV20-1; clone_size: many; j_call: TRBJ1-4; d_call: NA; cdr3_nt: TGCAGTGCTAGAGAGACAGCTCCAACGAATGAAAAACTGTTTTTT; cdr3_aa: CSARETAPTNEKLFF
v_call: TRBV6-1; clone_size: NA; j_call: TRBJ1-4; d_call: NA; cdr3_nt: TGTGCCAGAAGTGAAGTGGTGATTGGGACCCGGACTAATGAAAAACTGTTTTTT; cdr3_aa: CARSEVVIGTRTNEKLFF
v_call: TRBV29-1; clone_size: NA; j_call: TRBJ2-4; d_call: TRBD2; cdr3_nt: TGCAGCGTTGAACGACTAGCGGGGGACATTCAGTACTTC; cdr3_aa: CSVERLAGDIQYF
v_call: TRBV9; clone_size: many; j_call: TRBJ1-1; d_call: NA; cdr3_nt: TGTGCCAGCAGCCGGTCGAACACTGAAGCTTTCTTT; cdr3_aa: CASSRSNTEAFF
v_call: TRBV3-1; clone_size: many; j_call: TRBJ2-5; d_call: TRBD2; cdr3_nt: TGTGCCAGCCGCCTGCCGGGAGGCCAAGAGACCCAGTACTTC; cdr3_aa: CASRLPGGQETQYF
v_call: TRBV10-2; clone_size: NA; j_call: TRBJ1-2; d_call: TRBD1; cdr3_nt: TGCGCCAGCAGTGTTGGGGGACAGCCCCTGGGCTACACCTTC; cdr3_aa: CASSVGGQPLGYTF
v_call: TRBV21-1; clone_size: many; j_call: TRBJ1-6; d_call: NA; cdr3_nt: TGTGCCAGCAGCAAAGAGGGAAGGGGGTATGTTATTAATTCACCCCTCCACTTT; cdr3_aa: CASSKEGRGYVINSPLHF
v_call: TRBV5-1; clone_size: many; j_call: TRBJ2-7; d_call: TRBD1; cdr3_nt: TGCGCCAGCAGCTTGGGACAGGGCTGGGACGAGCAGTACTTC; cdr3_aa: CASSLGQGWDEQYF
v_call: TRBV5-4; clone_size: NA; j_call: TRBJ2-1; d_call: TRBD2; cdr3_nt: TGTGCCAGCAGCTATGGGGCTAGCGGGAGTCGCTATGAGCAGTTCTTC; cdr3_aa: CASSYGASGSRYEQFF
v_call: TRBV9; clone_size: many; j_call: TRBJ2-2; d_call: NA; cdr3_nt: TGTGCCAGCAGCGTAGCACTAGATCGTGACACCGGGGAGCTGTTTTTT; cdr3_aa: CASSVALDRDTGELFF
v_call: TRBV12-5; clone_size: many; j_call: TRBJ2-2; d_call: NA; cdr3_nt: TGTGCTAGTGGCCCAGACACCGGGGAGCTGTTTTTT; cdr3_aa: CASGPDTGELFF
v_call: TRBV29-1; clone_size: many; j_call: TRBJ1-6; d_call: NA; cdr3_nt: TGCAGCGTTGAAGAAGGCCCGGGGTCACCCCTCCACTTT; cdr3_aa: CSVEEGPGSPLHF
v_call: TRBV5-6; clone_size: many; j_call: TRBJ2-2; d_call: TRBD1; cdr3_nt: TGTGCCAGCAGCTTGGGGGCAGGGGGCGTCACCGGGGAGCTGTTTTTT; cdr3_aa: CASSLGAGGVTGELFF
v_call: TRBV7-3; clone_size: many; j_call: TRBJ2-2; d_call: NA; cdr3_nt: TGTGCCAGCAGCCAGGAGACAGCCGCGAACACCGGGGAGCTGTTTTTT; cdr3_aa: CASSQETAANTGELFF
v_call: TRBV6-5; clone_size: many; j_call: TRBJ2-1; d_call: TRBD2; cdr3_nt: TGTGCCAGCAGCGTATCGACTAGCGGGAGTGGTGAGCAGTTCTTC; cdr3_aa: CASSVSTSGSGEQFF
v_call: TRBV20-1; clone_size: NA; j_call: TRBJ1-5; d_call: TRBD1; cdr3_nt: TGCAGTGCGATCCTGGACAGGAATCAGCCCCAGCATTTT; cdr3_aa: CSAILDRNQPQHF
v_call: TRBV20-1; clone_size: many; j_call: TRBJ1-4; d_call: NA; cdr3_nt: TGCAGTGCTAGAGATCCTTCTCGTCCCGAGGGAAAACTGTTTTTT; cdr3_aa: CSARDPSRPEGKLFF
v_call: TRBV5-5; clone_size: many; j_call: TRBJ2-7; d_call: NA; cdr3_nt: TGTGCCAGCAGCTTGGTTCCCCCCCTCAGTGGAGGGAACTCCTACGAGCAGTACTTC; cdr3_aa: CASSLVPPLSGGNSYEQYF
v_call: TRBV6-5; clone_size: many; j_call: TRBJ1-4; d_call: TRBD1; cdr3_nt: TGTGCCAGCAGTTCCACCTGGACAGGGACTAATGAAAAACTGTTTTTT; cdr3_aa: CASSSTWTGTNEKLFF
v_call: TRBV28; clone_size: NA; j_call: TRBJ2-3; d_call: NA; cdr3_nt: TGTGCCAGCAGTTTATCCTTCACAGATACGCAGTATTTT; cdr3_aa: CASSLSFTDTQYF
v_call: TRBV20-1; clone_size: NA; j_call: TRBJ2-5; d_call: NA; cdr3_nt: TGCAGTGCTAGAGAATTCGAGACCCAGTACTTC; cdr3_aa: CSAREFETQYF
v_call: TRBV27; clone_size: many; j_call: TRBJ1-1; d_call: TRBD1; cdr3_nt: TGTGCCAGCAACCGACAGGGGCCGAACACTGAAGCTTTCTTT; cdr3_aa: CASNRQGPNTEAFF
v_call: TRBV6-4; clone_size: NA; j_call: TRBJ2-3; d_call: TRBD2; cdr3_nt: TGTGCCAGCAGTCGGAGCGGGGATCCCACAGATACGCAGTATTTT; cdr3_aa: CASSRSGDPTDTQYF
v_call: TRBV5-1; clone_size: many; j_call: TRBJ1-1; d_call: NA; cdr3_nt: TGCGCCAGCAGCCAAGGGAGTTACATGAACACTGAAGCTTTCTTT; cdr3_aa: CASSQGSYMNTEAFF
v_call: TRBV20-1; clone_size: NA; j_call: TRBJ2-7; d_call: TRBD2; cdr3_nt: TGCAGTGCTAGTCCCCGGACTAGCGGGAGTCTATACGAGCTTTACTTC; cdr3_aa: CSASPRTSGSLYELYF
v_call: TRBV6-1; clone_size: many; j_call: TRBJ2-1; d_call: TRBD2; cdr3_nt: TGTGCCAGCAGACTCCTAGCGGGAGACCACAATGAGCAGTTCTTC; cdr3_aa: CASRLLAGDHNEQFF
v_call: TRBV5-5; clone_size: many; j_call: TRBJ2-1; d_call: TRBD2; cdr3_nt: TGTGCCAGCAGCCAAGGGACTAGCGGGGGGTACAATGAGCAGTTCTTC; cdr3_aa: CASSQGTSGGYNEQFF
v_call: TRBV4-2; clone_size: few; j_call: TRBJ2-3; d_call: NA; cdr3_nt: TGTGCCAGCAGCCAGGGACTGGGAGATACGCAGTATTTT; cdr3_aa: CASSQGLGDTQYF
v_call: TRBV20-1; clone_size: many; j_call: TRBJ2-3; d_call: TRBD2; cdr3_nt: TGCAGTGCTATTAGCGGGGGGCGACCTAGCACAGATACGCAGTATTTT; cdr3_aa: CSAISGGRPSTDTQYF
v_call: TRBV12-3/TRBV12-4; clone_size: many; j_call: TRBJ2-7; d_call: NA; cdr3_nt: TGTGCCAGCAGTAACGCGGGTGATTACGAGCAGTACTTC; cdr3_aa: CASSNAGDYEQYF
v_call: TRBV7-2; clone_size: many; j_call: TRBJ2-7; d_call: TRBD2; cdr3_nt: TGTGCCAGCACCAAGCGCCCCGGACTAGCGGGAGGCTCCTACGAGCAGTACTTC; cdr3_aa: CASTKRPGLAGGSYEQYF
v_call: TRBV19; clone_size: NA; j_call: TRBJ2-4; d_call: NA; cdr3_nt: TGTGCCAGTAGTATTGGAGGGGGAGGCAAAAACATTCAGTACTTC; cdr3_aa: CASSIGGGGKNIQYF
v_call: TRBV28; clone_size: NA; j_call: TRBJ2-1; d_call: NA; cdr3_nt: TGTGCCAGCAGTTCCCGAAACTACCATGAGCAGTTCTTC; cdr3_aa: CASSSRNYHEQFF
v_call: TRBV5-1; clone_size: NA; j_call: TRBJ2-3; d_call: NA; cdr3_nt: TGCGCCAGCAGCTTGTTCACCCTGGATACGCAGTATTTT; cdr3_aa: CASSLFTLDTQYF
v_call: TRBV6-2/TRBV6-3; clone_size: NA; j_call: TRBJ1-4; d_call: NA; cdr3_nt: TGTGCCAGCAGTTACGCGAGCGGTGAAAAACTGTTTTTT; cdr3_aa: CASSYASGEKLFF
v_call: TRBV20-1; clone_size: few; j_call: TRBJ2-4; d_call: TRBD1; cdr3_nt: TGCAGTGTCCGACGGGACAGGGTGGCCAAAAACATTCAGTACTTC; cdr3_aa: CSVRRDRVAKNIQYF
v_call: TRBV15; clone_size: many; j_call: TRBJ1-3; d_call: NA; cdr3_nt: TGTGCCACCAGCAGAGACCGAATAGCTGGAAACACCATATATTTT; cdr3_aa: CATSRDRIAGNTIYF
v_call: TRBV20-1; clone_size: many; j_call: TRBJ1-5; d_call: TRBD1; cdr3_nt: TGCAGTGCTAGTCAGGGGGCTAGTCAGCCCCAGCATTTT; cdr3_aa: CSASQGASQPQHF
v_call: TRBV3-1; clone_size: many; j_call: TRBJ2-2; d_call: TRBD2; cdr3_nt: TGTGCCAGCAGCCGTCCTCTCGGCGGGAGTCTTACCGGGGAGCTGTTTTTT; cdr3_aa: CASSRPLGGSLTGELFF
v_call: TRBV28; clone_size: once; j_call: TRBJ2-7; d_call: TRBD2; cdr3_nt: TGTGCCAGCAGTACTAGCGGGAGACCGTACGAGCAGTACTTC; cdr3_aa: CASSTSGRPYEQYF
v_call: TRBV20-1; clone_size: many; j_call: TRBJ2-7; d_call: TRBD2; cdr3_nt: TGCAGTGCTAGAGTTAGTCCGGGAGGGACTCGCGAGCAGTACTTC; cdr3_aa: CSARVSPGGTREQYF
v_call: TRBV19; clone_size: few; j_call: TRBJ2-1; d_call: TRBD2; cdr3_nt: TGTGCCAGTAGTATCCGCGGGGGCTCCTACAATGAGCAGTTCTTC; cdr3_aa: CASSIRGGSYNEQFF
v_call: TRBV20-1; clone_size: many; j_call: TRBJ1-5; d_call: NA; cdr3_nt: TGCAGTGCTAGAGGCCCGGTAAGGGATCAGCCCCAGCATTTT; cdr3_aa: CSARGPVRDQPQHF
v_call: TRBV3-1; clone_size: many; j_call: TRBJ1-1; d_call: NA; cdr3_nt: TGTGCCAGCAGCCAGCATACGAACACTGAAGCTTTCTTT; cdr3_aa: CASSQHTNTEAFF
v_call: TRBV20-1; clone_size: many; j_call: TRBJ2-1; d_call: TRBD2; cdr3_nt: TGCAGTGCTAGAGGAGGTTCTAGCGGGGCCAATGAGCAGTTCTTC; cdr3_aa: CSARGGSSGANEQFF
v_call: TRBV10-2; clone_size: many; j_call: TRBJ2-3; d_call: TRBD2; cdr3_nt: TGCGCCAGCAGTGAGACCGGGACTAGCGGGAGGGCTATCACAGATACGCAGTATTTT; cdr3_aa: CASSETGTSGRAITDTQYF
v_call: TRBV20-1; clone_size: NA; j_call: TRBJ2-3; d_call: TRBD2; cdr3_nt: TGCAGTGCTAGGGGGGGGAACACAGATACGCAGTATTTT; cdr3_aa: CSARGGNTDTQYF
v_call: TRBV20-1; clone_size: many; j_call: TRBJ2-7; d_call: NA; cdr3_nt: TGCAGTGCTTCCCCGCCTACTGGTCTCTACGAGCAGTACTTC; cdr3_aa: CSASPPTGLYEQYF